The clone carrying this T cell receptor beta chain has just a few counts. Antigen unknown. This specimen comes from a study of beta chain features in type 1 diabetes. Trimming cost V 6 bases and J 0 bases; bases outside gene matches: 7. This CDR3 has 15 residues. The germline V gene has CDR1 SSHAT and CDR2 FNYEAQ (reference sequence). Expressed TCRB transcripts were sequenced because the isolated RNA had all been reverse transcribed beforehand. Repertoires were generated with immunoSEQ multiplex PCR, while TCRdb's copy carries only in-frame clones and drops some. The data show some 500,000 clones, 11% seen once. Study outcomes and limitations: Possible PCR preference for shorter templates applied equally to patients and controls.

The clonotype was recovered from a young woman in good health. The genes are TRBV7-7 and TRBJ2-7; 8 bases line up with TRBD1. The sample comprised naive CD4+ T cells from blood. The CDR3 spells CASRPRQGSSYEQYV. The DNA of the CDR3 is TGTGCCAGCAGACCCCGACAGGGGAGCTCCTACGAGCAGTACGTC.